These T cell receptor beta chains were read from a single sample in a study of blood T cell repertoires in COVID-19. Clones were read by immunoSEQ multiplex PCR, and TCRdb kept only the in-frame ones, dropping some. Here the sample spans some 290,000 clones, about nine tenths being singletons. Sequenced sample: peripheral blood. The receptors were sampled from a woman aged 30 to 39 with COVID-19, enrolled during active disease. CDR3s include the opening cysteine and the closing phenylalanine or tryptophan. The order of the fields is CDR3 length, V gene, J gene, CDR3 protein.

cdr3_length: 17; v_call: TRBV7-6; j_call: TRBJ1-4; cdr3_aa: CASSLTGGGSTNEKLFF
cdr3_length: 17; v_call: TRBV19; j_call: TRBJ2-3; cdr3_aa: CASSIGLAGAWADTQYF
cdr3_length: 15; v_call: TRBV7-9; j_call: TRBJ2-2; cdr3_aa: CASHSGTRSTGELFF
cdr3_length: 16; v_call: TRBV27; j_call: TRBJ1-6; cdr3_aa: CASRSGRQGLTSPLHF
cdr3_length: 16; v_call: TRBV2; j_call: TRBJ2-1; cdr3_aa: CASTEEGTTRNNEQFF
cdr3_length: 14; v_call: TRBV28; j_call: TRBJ1-2; cdr3_aa: CASSWTGGVGGYTF
cdr3_length: 16; v_call: TRBV15; j_call: TRBJ2-7; cdr3_aa: CATSRRVGGPRDEQYF
cdr3_length: 15; v_call: TRBV5-1; j_call: TRBJ2-7; cdr3_aa: CASSLGGQGTNEQYF
cdr3_length: 14; v_call: TRBV7-9; j_call: TRBJ1-5; cdr3_aa: CASSLERSNQPQHF
cdr3_length: 15; v_call: TRBV27; j_call: TRBJ2-7; cdr3_aa: CASSPRLAVLREQYF
cdr3_length: 16; v_call: TRBV18; j_call: TRBJ1-1; cdr3_aa: CASSPFQFGTGDAAFF
cdr3_length: 13; v_call: TRBV6-5; j_call: TRBJ1-3; cdr3_aa: CASSRTTGNTIYF
cdr3_length: 13; v_call: TRBV7-8; j_call: TRBJ1-1; cdr3_aa: CASSPRGNTEAFF
cdr3_length: 15; v_call: TRBV6-4; j_call: TRBJ1-2; cdr3_aa: CASSARDSANYGYTF
cdr3_length: 12; v_call: TRBV28; j_call: TRBJ1-1; cdr3_aa: CASSLRNTEAFF
cdr3_length: 14; v_call: TRBV6-5; j_call: TRBJ1-4; cdr3_aa: CASSPSGRYEKLFF
cdr3_length: 15; v_call: TRBV6-4; j_call: TRBJ1-5; cdr3_aa: CASSDNRVGNQPQHF
cdr3_length: 17; v_call: TRBV6-1; j_call: TRBJ1-5; cdr3_aa: CASSEWNTGGNNQPQHF
cdr3_length: 15; v_call: TRBV5-4; j_call: TRBJ1-2; cdr3_aa: CASRPHNQGEGGYTF
cdr3_length: 17; v_call: TRBV27; j_call: TRBJ2-7; cdr3_aa: CASSLLKGVGLIYEQYF
cdr3_length: 15; v_call: TRBV5-4; j_call: TRBJ1-2; cdr3_aa: CASSLVDRVNYGYTF
cdr3_length: 13; v_call: TRBV19; j_call: TRBJ2-1; cdr3_aa: CASSSDWNNEQFF
cdr3_length: 15; v_call: TRBV5-1; j_call: TRBJ2-3; cdr3_aa: CASSFSAGGTDTQYF
cdr3_length: 15; v_call: TRBV11-1; j_call: TRBJ1-1; cdr3_aa: CASSLVADMNTEAFF
cdr3_length: 16; v_call: TRBV5-6; j_call: TRBJ2-1; cdr3_aa: CASSWGQGAFYNEQFF
cdr3_length: 15; v_call: TRBV5-5; j_call: TRBJ2-2; cdr3_aa: CASSPETGRNGELFF
cdr3_length: 14; v_call: TRBV18; j_call: TRBJ1-2; cdr3_aa: CASSSRDNLYGYTF
cdr3_length: 15; v_call: TRBV10-3; j_call: TRBJ2-3; cdr3_aa: CAISGSGRDTDTQYF
cdr3_length: 14; v_call: TRBV5-5; j_call: TRBJ2-3; cdr3_aa: CASSLPSFPDTQYF
cdr3_length: 14; v_call: TRBV28; j_call: TRBJ1-2; cdr3_aa: CASSPTGWGSGYTF
cdr3_length: 15; v_call: TRBV7-9; j_call: TRBJ1-4; cdr3_aa: CASSTDRVSVEKLFF
cdr3_length: 16; v_call: TRBV7-2; j_call: TRBJ1-4; cdr3_aa: CASSLQGALTNEKLFF
cdr3_length: 16; v_call: TRBV5-4; j_call: TRBJ2-1; cdr3_aa: CASSQRRDSGLDEQFF